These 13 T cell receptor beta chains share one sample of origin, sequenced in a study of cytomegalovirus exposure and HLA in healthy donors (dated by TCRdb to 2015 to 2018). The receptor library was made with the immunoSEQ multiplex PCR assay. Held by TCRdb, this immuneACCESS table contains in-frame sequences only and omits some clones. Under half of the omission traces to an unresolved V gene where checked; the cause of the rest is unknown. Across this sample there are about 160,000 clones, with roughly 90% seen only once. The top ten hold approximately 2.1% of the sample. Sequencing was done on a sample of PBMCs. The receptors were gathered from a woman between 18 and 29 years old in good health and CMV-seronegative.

The CDR3 reads CASSADRGSPLVYGYTF. CDR3 nucleotides: TGTGCCAGCAGCGCAGACAGGGGGTCTCCCCTGGTCTATGGCTACACCTTC. This chain connects TRBV9 to TRBJ1-2; TRBD1 agrees at 9 bases. The CDR3 contains 17 residues. Germline loops: CDR1 SGDLS, CDR2 YYNGEE. Unmatched junction bases numbered 13, after V lost 3 bases and J lost 4 bases.

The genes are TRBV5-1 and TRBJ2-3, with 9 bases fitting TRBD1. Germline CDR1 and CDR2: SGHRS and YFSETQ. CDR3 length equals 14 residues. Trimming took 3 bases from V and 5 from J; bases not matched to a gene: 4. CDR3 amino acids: CASSSGQGKDTQYF. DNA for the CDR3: TGCGCCAGCAGCTCGGGACAGGGAAAAGATACGCAGTATTTT. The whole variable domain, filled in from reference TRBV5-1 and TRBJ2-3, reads KAGVTQTPRYLIKTRGQQVTLSCSPISGHRSVSWYQQTPGQGLQFLFEYFSETQRNKGNFPGRFSGRQFSNSRSEMNVSTLELGDSALYLCASSSGQGKDTQYFGPGTRLTVL.

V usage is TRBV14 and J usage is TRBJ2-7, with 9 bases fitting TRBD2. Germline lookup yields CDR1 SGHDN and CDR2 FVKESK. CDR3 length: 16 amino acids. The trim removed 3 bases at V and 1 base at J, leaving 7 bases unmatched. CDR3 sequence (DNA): TGTGCCAGCAGCCACCTTTTTAGCGGGAGTTCCTACGAGCAGTACTTC. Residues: CASSHLFSGSSYEQYF.

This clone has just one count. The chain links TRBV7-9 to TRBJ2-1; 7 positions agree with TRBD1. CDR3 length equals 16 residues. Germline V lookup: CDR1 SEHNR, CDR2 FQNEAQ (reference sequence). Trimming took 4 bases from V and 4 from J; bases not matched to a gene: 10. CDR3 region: CASSSPGTVAYNEQFF. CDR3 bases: TGTGCCAGCAGCTCCCCCGGGACAGTGGCTTACAATGAGCAGTTCTTC.

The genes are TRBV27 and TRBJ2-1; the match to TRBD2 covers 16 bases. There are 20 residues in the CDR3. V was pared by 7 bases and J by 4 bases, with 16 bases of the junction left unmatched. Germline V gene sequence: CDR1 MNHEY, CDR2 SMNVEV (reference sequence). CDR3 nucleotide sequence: TGTGCCAGCACCCCCCCCGCCGGGACTAGCGGGAGGGCCTCATACAATGAGCAGTTCTTC. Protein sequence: CASTPPAGTSGRASYNEQFF.

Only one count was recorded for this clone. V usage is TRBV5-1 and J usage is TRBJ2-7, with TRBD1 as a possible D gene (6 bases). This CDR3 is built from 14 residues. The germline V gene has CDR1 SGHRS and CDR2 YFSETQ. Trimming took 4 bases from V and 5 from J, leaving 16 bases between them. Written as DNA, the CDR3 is TGCGCCAGCAGCCCGTACGGACAGAGAGACGAGCAGTACTTC. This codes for CASSPYGQRDEQYF.

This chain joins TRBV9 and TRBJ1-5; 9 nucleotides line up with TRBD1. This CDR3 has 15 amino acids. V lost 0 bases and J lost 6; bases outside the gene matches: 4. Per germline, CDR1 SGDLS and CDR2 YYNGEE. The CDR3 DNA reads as TGTGCCAGCAGCGTAGGAGGGACAGGGAGTCAGCCCCAGCATTTT. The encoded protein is CASSVGGTGSQPQHF.

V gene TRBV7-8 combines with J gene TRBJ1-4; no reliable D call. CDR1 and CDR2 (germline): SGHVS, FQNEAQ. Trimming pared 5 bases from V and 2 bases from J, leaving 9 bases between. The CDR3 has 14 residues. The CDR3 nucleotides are TGTGCCAGCAGCCGGGCGGGGACTAATGAAAAACTGTTTTTT. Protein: CASSRAGTNEKLFF.

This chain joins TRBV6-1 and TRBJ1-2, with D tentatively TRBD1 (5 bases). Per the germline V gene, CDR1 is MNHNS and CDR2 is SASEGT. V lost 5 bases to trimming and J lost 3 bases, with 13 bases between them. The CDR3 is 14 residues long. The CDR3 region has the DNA TGTGCCAGCAGTACCCGAGGGGAGGACTATGGCTACACCTTC. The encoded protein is CASSTRGEDYGYTF.

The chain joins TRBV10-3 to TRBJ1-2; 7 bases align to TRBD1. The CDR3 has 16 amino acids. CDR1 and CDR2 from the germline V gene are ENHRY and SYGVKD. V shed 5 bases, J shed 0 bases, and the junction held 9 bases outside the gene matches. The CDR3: CAISLSDRRSNYGYTF. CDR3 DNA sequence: TGTGCCATCAGTCTCTCGGACAGGCGATCTAACTATGGCTACACCTTC.

The CDR3 spells CASSAHRETIYF. The CDR3 region has the DNA TGTGCCAGCAGCGCCCACAGGGAGACCATATATTTT. This chain uses TRBV7-8 with TRBJ1-3; D may be TRBD1 (6 bases). With 5 bases removed from V and 10 bases from J, the gap between germline ends came to 12 bases. The CDR3 loop spans 12 amino acids. CDR1 is SGHVS and CDR2 is FQNEAQ in the germline V gene.

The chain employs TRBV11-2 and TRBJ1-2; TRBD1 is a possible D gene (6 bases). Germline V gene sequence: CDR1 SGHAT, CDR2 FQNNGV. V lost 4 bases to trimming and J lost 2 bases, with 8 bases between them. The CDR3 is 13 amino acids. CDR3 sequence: CASSYDRNYGYTF. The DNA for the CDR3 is TGTGCCAGCAGCTACGACAGGAACTATGGCTACACCTTC.

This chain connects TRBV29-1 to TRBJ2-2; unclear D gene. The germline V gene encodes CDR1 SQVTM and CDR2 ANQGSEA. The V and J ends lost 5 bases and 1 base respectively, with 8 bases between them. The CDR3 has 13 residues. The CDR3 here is CSVQAGNTGELFF. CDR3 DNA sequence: TGCAGCGTTCAGGCAGGGAACACCGGGGAGCTGTTTTTT.